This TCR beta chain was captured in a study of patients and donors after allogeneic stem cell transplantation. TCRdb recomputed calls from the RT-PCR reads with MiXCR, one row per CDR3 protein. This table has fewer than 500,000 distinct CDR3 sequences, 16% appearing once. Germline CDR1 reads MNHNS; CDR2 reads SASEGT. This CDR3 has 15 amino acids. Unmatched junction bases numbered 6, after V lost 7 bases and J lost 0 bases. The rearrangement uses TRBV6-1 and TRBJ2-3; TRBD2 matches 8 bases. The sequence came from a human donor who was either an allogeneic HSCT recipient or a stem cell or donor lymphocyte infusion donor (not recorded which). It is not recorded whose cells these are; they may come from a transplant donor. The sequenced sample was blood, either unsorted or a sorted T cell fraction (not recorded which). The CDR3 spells CASTVAGQSTDTQYF. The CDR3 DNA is TGTGCCAGCACCGTAGCGGGACAAAGCACAGATACGCAGTATTTT.